A single sample is the source of the 13 T cell receptor beta chains below, sequenced in a study of OX40 agonist ivuxolimab in advanced cancers. Assay used: immunoSEQ multiplex PCR; TCRdb lists only in-frame clones, some missing. The sample records tens of thousands of clones, almost 95% being singletons. This material consisted of CD4+ or CD8+ T cells sorted from blood, taken in a trial of the OX40 agonist ivuxolimab. Receptors originate from an adult with an advanced solid tumor such as melanoma, head and neck, liver or kidney cancer.

The chain joins TRBV11-2 to TRBJ1-1; possibly TRBD1 for D (5 bases). With 1 base removed from V and 3 bases from J, the gap between germline ends came to 9 bases. This CDR3 has 14 residues. Germline V gene data show CDR1 as SGHAT and CDR2 as FQNNGV. The CDR3 reads CASSLGWGDTEAFF. The CDR3, as DNA: TGTGCCAGCAGCTTAGGATGGGGGGACACTGAAGCTTTCTTT.

This clone has only a few counts. This chain uses TRBV11-2 with TRBJ1-1; D possibly corresponds to TRBD1 (5 bases). CDR1 is SGHAT and CDR2 is FQNNGV in the germline V gene. Trimming pared 5 bases from V and 0 bases from J, leaving 13 bases between. This CDR3 spans 15 amino acids. The CDR3 sequence is CASSGHRMLNTEAFF. In DNA, the CDR3 is TGTGCCAGCAGCGGACACAGGATGTTGAACACTGAAGCTTTCTTT. Full variable domain (outside the CDR3, taken from reference TRBV11-2 and TRBJ1-1): EAGVAQSPRYKIIEKRQSVAFWCNPISGHATLYWYQQILGQGPKLLIQFQNNGVVDDSQLPKDRFSAERLKGVDSTLKIQPAKLEDSAVYLCASSGHRMLNTEAFFGQGTRLTVV.

For this clone: Other DNA sequences from this sample encode an identical CDR3 as well. The V call is TRBV9, the J call TRBJ2-3, with D possibly being TRBD2 (5 bases). This CDR3 is 13 amino acids long. The V end was cut by 3 bases, the J end by 0 bases, with 5 bases between. Germline V gene data show CDR1 as SGDLS and CDR2 as YYNGEE. This CDR3 reads CASSAGSTDTQYF. CDR3 bases: TGTGCCAGCAGCGCGGGGAGCACAGATACGCAGTATTTT.

The rearrangement joins TRBV11-3 to TRBJ1-1, with D perhaps TRBD1 (5 bases). CDR1 is SGHNT, CDR2 YENEEA, per germline. The length of the CDR3 is 15 residues. V was clipped by 2 bases and J by 5 bases, with 15 bases between them. CDR3 DNA sequence: TGTGCCAGCAGCTTATACGGGGGTTCTTGGACTGAAGCTTTCTTT. Translation: CASSLYGGSWTEAFF.

V is TRBV15 and J is TRBJ1-2, with D uncertain. With 0 bases removed from V and 2 bases from J, the gap between germline ends came to 4 bases. The germline V gene has CDR1 LNHNV and CDR2 YYDKDF (reference sequence). The CDR3 is 13 amino acids. DNA for the CDR3: TGTGCCACCAGCAGAGAAAGGAACTATGGCTACACCTTC. Its translation: CATSRERNYGYTF.

The CDR3 nucleotides read TGTGCCAGCAGCAGCGGGGCCCACGAGCAGTACTTC. Protein sequence: CASSSGAHEQYF. The chain couples TRBV7-8 to TRBJ2-7, with 7 bases lining up with TRBD2. This CDR3 region has 12 residues. Germline trimming cut 5 bases from V and 5 bases from J; bases unmatched to any gene: 3. Germline CDR1 reads SGHVS; CDR2 reads FQNEAQ.

The sample holds a few counts of this clone. The rearrangement joins TRBV7-9 to TRBJ2-1, with D unclear. The V gene's germline CDR1 is SEHNR and CDR2 FQNEAQ (reference sequence). The CDR3 is 11 amino acids. V dropped 7 bases and J dropped 6 bases, with 7 bases sitting between them. Here the CDR3 DNA reads TGTGCCAGCACCCGGAGCAATGAGCAGTTCTTC. This translates into CASTRSNEQFF.

The CDR3 is CASSHRENSNTGELFF. As DNA, the CDR3 is TGTGCCAGCAGCCACAGGGAGAACTCGAACACCGGGGAGCTGTTTTTT. The chain joins TRBV7-9 to TRBJ2-2; D may be TRBD1 (6 bases). CDR1 is SEHNR, CDR2 FQNEAQ, per germline (reference sequence). Trimming left V 5 bases short and J 0 bases short, with 13 bases between. The CDR3 covers 16 residues.

This sequence joins TRBV7-2 and TRBJ2-5; D tentatively fits TRBD1 or TRBD2 (5 bases each). Germline lookup yields CDR1 SGHTA and CDR2 FQGNSA. This CDR3 is 11 amino acids long. The V gene lost 4 bases and the J gene lost 7 bases, with 7 bases spanning the gap. DNA for the CDR3: TGTGCCAGCAGCTCTGGGGGGACCCAGTACTTC. Protein product: CASSSGGTQYF.

The chain carries TRBV7-2 and TRBJ1-6; TRBD1 aligns across 9 bases. J was trimmed by 9 bases and V by 2 bases; bases with no gene match: 5. The germline V gene encodes CDR1 SGHTA and CDR2 FQGNSA. The CDR3 extends over 15 amino acids. The CDR3 DNA reads as TGTGCCAGCAGCTTATCGGACAGGGGAGGTTCACCCCTCCACTTT. Translated, it gives CASSLSDRGGSPLHF.

The V gene is TRBV11-2, the J gene TRBJ2-7, with a tentative D call TRBD1 (5 bases). In germline, CDR1 is SGHAT, CDR2 FQNNGV. Trimming cost V 1 base and J 2 bases, with 9 bases left between them. The CDR3 sequence is 14 residues long. The CDR3 is CASSLAPDTYEQYF. The DNA for the CDR3 is TGTGCCAGCAGCTTAGCTCCGGACACCTACGAGCAGTACTTC. Drawing the rest from reference TRBV11-2 and TRBJ2-7, the complete variable domain is EAGVAQSPRYKIIEKRQSVAFWCNPISGHATLYWYQQILGQGPKLLIQFQNNGVVDDSQLPKDRFSAERLKGVDSTLKIQPAKLEDSAVYLCASSLAPDTYEQYFGPGTRLTVT.

The J gene is TRBJ2-7, the V gene TRBV19; D possibly uses TRBD1 or TRBD2 (5 bases each). The CDR3 extends over 16 amino acids. Germline V gives CDR1 LNHDA, CDR2 SQIVND (reference sequence). The ends were cut back, 0 bases at V and 3 bases at J, with 15 bases in the middle. CDR3 residues: CASSIDHGAHLYEQYF. The CDR3 bases are TGTGCCAGTAGTATAGACCACGGGGCACATCTCTACGAGCAGTACTTC.

The rearrangement joins TRBV9 to TRBJ2-7; weak D call: TRBD2 (5 bases). The V and J ends lost 0 bases and 5 bases respectively, with 6 bases between them. CDR3 length: 12 amino acids. Per germline, CDR1 SGDLS and CDR2 YYNGEE. The DNA of the CDR3 is TGTGCCAGCAGCGTAGCCGGGGACGAGCAGTACTTC. Translated, it gives CASSVAGDEQYF.